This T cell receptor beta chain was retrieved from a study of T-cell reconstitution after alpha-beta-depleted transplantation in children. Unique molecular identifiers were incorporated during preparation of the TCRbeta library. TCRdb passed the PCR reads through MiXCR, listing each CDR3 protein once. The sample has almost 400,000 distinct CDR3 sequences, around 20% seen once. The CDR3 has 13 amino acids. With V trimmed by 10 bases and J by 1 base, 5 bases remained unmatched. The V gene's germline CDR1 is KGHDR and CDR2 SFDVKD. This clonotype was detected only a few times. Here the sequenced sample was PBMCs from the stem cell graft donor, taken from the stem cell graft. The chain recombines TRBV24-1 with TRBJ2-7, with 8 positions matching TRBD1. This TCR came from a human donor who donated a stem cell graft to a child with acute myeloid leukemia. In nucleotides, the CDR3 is TGTGCCACAGCCGGGACAGGATCCTACGAGCAGTACTTC. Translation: CATAGTGSYEQYF.